The 18 T cell receptor beta chains in this list originate from one sample, sequenced in a study of shared T cell receptors in the human thymus. The method was immunoSEQ multiplex PCR; TCRdb's version includes in-frame clones alone and lacks a portion of them. The sample yields about 400,000 clones, around 93% seen once. Sequencing was carried out using thymocytes. Receptor source: a human donor.

The genes are TRBV27 and TRBJ2-1; 7 bases align to TRBD2. The ends lost 1 base at V and 1 base at J; junction bases unmatched: 10. The CDR3 runs 18 residues. Germline assignment: CDR1 MNHEY and CDR2 SMNVEV (reference sequence). This chain's CDR3 is CASSLFSGERESYNEQFF. The CDR3 DNA follows: TGTGCCAGCAGTTTATTCTCGGGGGAGCGGGAATCCTACAATGAGCAGTTCTTC.

This rearrangement joins TRBV10-1 to TRBJ2-1, with TRBD2 matching 10 bases. The J segment lost 1 base and the V segment lost 6 bases, leaving 6 bases of the junction unmatched. Germline CDR1 WNHNN, CDR2 SYGVQD (reference sequence). The CDR3 spans 16 residues. Written as DNA, the CDR3 is TGCGCCAGCAGCCCCCTTAGCGGGAGGTCCTACAATGAGCAGTTCTTC. Encoded protein: CASSPLSGRSYNEQFF.

This clone was picked up one time. This sequence joins TRBV5-5 and TRBJ2-2; the D gene is possibly TRBD2 (6 bases). The V end lost 4 bases, the J end lost 0 bases, and 10 bases lay between the germline ends. The CDR3 is 15 residues long. CDR1 is SGHKS, CDR2 YYEKEE, per germline (reference sequence). The CDR3 spells CASSIGTSNTGELFF. The DNA of the CDR3 is TGTGCCAGCAGCATCGGGACTTCGAACACCGGGGAGCTGTTTTTT.

CDR3 region: CASSLITGARGTEAFF. CDR3 in DNA: TGTGCCAGCAGTTTAATAACAGGAGCCCGGGGCACTGAAGCTTTCTTT. The chain carries TRBV28 and TRBJ1-1; tentatively, D is TRBD1 (5 bases). CDR1 is MDHEN and CDR2 is SYDVKM in the germline V gene. The CDR3 runs to 16 residues. Deletions cut 2 bases from V and 4 bases from J, with 17 bases between.

This chain connects TRBV5-6 to TRBJ2-5; TRBD2 agrees at 9 bases. The CDR3 extends over 19 amino acids. The V segment lost 3 bases and the J segment 5 bases; nucleotides outside the gene matches: 20. CDR1 SGHDT and CDR2 YYEEEE come from the germline V gene. The CDR3: CASSSRLVAGAARWETQYF. As DNA, the CDR3 is TGTGCCAGCAGCTCTCGGCTGGTAGCGGGAGCGGCTCGTTGGGAGACCCAGTACTTC.

The chain employs TRBV18 and TRBJ1-3; unclear D gene. CDR1 is KGHSH and CDR2 is LQKENI in the germline V gene. Trimming removed 0 bases at V and 3 bases at J, with 12 bases between. CDR3 length: 16 amino acids. This chain's CDR3 is CASSPPRRAHGNTIYF. The CDR3 DNA follows: TGTGCCAGCTCACCACCGCGGCGAGCTCATGGAAACACCATATATTTT.

The CDR3 DNA reads TGTGCCAGCAGTGAGGACAGGAACACCATATATTTT. It specifies CASSEDRNTIYF. The chain employs TRBV28 and TRBJ1-3; 7 nucleotides match TRBD1. The germline V gene encodes CDR1 MDHEN and CDR2 SYDVKM. Trimming removed 5 bases from V and 7 bases from J; junction bases left unmatched: 2. The CDR3 loop spans 12 amino acids.

The chain combines TRBV30 with TRBJ2-1; 10 nucleotides align to TRBD2. In germline, CDR1 is GTSNPN, CDR2 SVGIG (reference sequence). The junction had 14 bases not matched to a gene; V was cut back by 0 bases and J by 9 bases. CDR3 length: 17 amino acids. CDR3 DNA: TGTGCCTGGAGTGTTCGAGCGGGAGGGCCCTCATTAGGTGAGCAGTTCTTC. This codes for CAWSVRAGGPSLGEQFF.

The V and J genes are TRBV15 and TRBJ1-1; D is unclear. The CDR3 extends over 11 amino acids. From germline, CDR1 is LNHNV and CDR2 YYDKDF (reference sequence). V was clipped by 8 bases and J by 0 bases, with 4 bases between them. The CDR3 region has the DNA TGTGCCACCTTCATGAACACTGAAGCTTTCTTT. This codes for CATFMNTEAFF.

The gene calls are TRBV7-2 and TRBJ2-5, with 13 bases matching TRBD2. The length of the CDR3 is 16 residues. With V trimmed by 3 bases and J by 4 bases, 5 bases remained unmatched. The germline CDR1 and CDR2 sequences are SGHTA and FQGNSA. The DNA of the CDR3 is TGTGCCAGCAGCTTCCTCGGACTAGCGGGAGCAGAGACCCAGTACTTC. This gives the protein CASSFLGLAGAETQYF.

The chain uses TRBV6-1 and TRBJ1-5; D is unclear. Trimming cost V 4 bases and J 3 bases, with 10 bases left between them. Per germline, CDR1 MNHNS and CDR2 SASEGT. The CDR3 is 14 amino acids. The CDR3 sequence is CASSGGQDNQPQHF. As DNA, the CDR3 is TGTGCCAGCAGTGGTGGGCAGGACAATCAGCCCCAGCATTTT.

The rearrangement joins TRBV29-1 to TRBJ2-3; a weak D match, TRBD2 (6 bases). Trimming stripped 5 bases from V and 5 bases from J, with 23 bases between. This CDR3 region has 16 residues. The V gene's germline CDR1 is SQVTM and CDR2 ANQGSEA. CDR3 sequence: CSVWGVLTREEDTQYF. In DNA, the CDR3 is TGCAGCGTTTGGGGGGTCTTGACCAGGGAGGAAGATACGCAGTATTTT.

The chain combines TRBV14 with TRBJ1-2, with D possibly matching TRBD1 (6 bases). This CDR3 region has 15 residues. Germline V gives CDR1 SGHDN, CDR2 FVKESK. Trimming removed 6 bases at V and 1 base at J, with 15 bases between. The CDR3 nucleotides read TGTGCCAGCAGTGCTGGGGGACATCATAACTATGGCTACACCTTC. The encoded protein is CASSAGGHHNYGYTF.

V usage is TRBV25-1 and J usage is TRBJ2-7; 8 bases are shared with TRBD2. The CDR3 has 15 residues. Unmatched junction bases numbered 8, after V lost 4 bases and J lost 3 bases. Germline assignment: CDR1 MGHDK and CDR2 SYGVNS. The CDR3 DNA reads as TGTGCCAGCAGTGGTAGCGGGGCTACGAACTACGAGCAGTACTTC. Translated: CASSGSGATNYEQYF.

The chain carries TRBV6-1 and TRBJ1-2; D perhaps matches TRBD1 (5 bases). In germline, CDR1 is MNHNS, CDR2 SASEGT. CDR3 length: 13 residues. V was clipped by 0 bases and J by 5 bases, with 7 bases between them. The CDR3 region is CASSEAGGYGYTF. CDR3 DNA: TGTGCCAGCAGTGAAGCGGGGGGTTATGGCTACACCTTC.

The chain couples TRBV5-4 to TRBJ2-1, with TRBD2 matching 8 bases. Trimming took 4 bases from V and 2 from J; bases not matched to a gene: 5. The germline V gene encodes CDR1 SGHNT and CDR2 YYREEE (reference sequence). The CDR3 runs to 15 residues. CDR3 in DNA: TGTGCCAGCAGCGACGAGACTAGCGCCTACAATGAGCAGTTCTTC. Amino acids: CASSDETSAYNEQFF.

CDR3 protein: CASWGITSTDTQYF. The CDR3 DNA is TGTGCCAGCTGGGGTATCACTAGCACAGATACGCAGTATTTT. The chain carries TRBV6-5 and TRBJ2-3; D is uncertain. Trimming took off 8 bases at V and 0 bases at J, with 12 bases between the two ends. CDR1 and CDR2 (germline): MNHEY, SVGAGI. CDR3 length: 14 residues.

The gene calls are TRBV6-5 and TRBJ2-1; 8 nucleotides match TRBD2. This CDR3 region has 14 residues. Germline V CDR1 and CDR2: MNHEY, SVGAGI. V dropped 5 bases and J dropped 2; count of bases not matched to a gene: 2. The CDR3 nucleotides are TGTGCCAGCAGTAGCGGGAGTGCCTACAATGAGCAGTTCTTC. This sequence encodes CASSSGSAYNEQFF.